These 3 T cell receptor beta chains share one sample of origin, sequenced in a study of T cell responses to AZD1222 COVID-19 vaccine. This table comes from immunoSEQ multiplex PCR, and its TCRdb copy is limited to in-frame clones, with some not included. The table shows roughly 120,000 clones, with 80% to 90% occurring only once. The material sequenced was peripheral blood, taken on day 0 of AZD1222 vaccination. Receptor source: an adult in good health.

The J gene is TRBJ2-2, the V gene TRBV6-4; weak D call: TRBD2 (5 bases). The CDR3 sequence is 13 residues long. Germline CDR1 is MRHNA and CDR2 is SNTAGT. Trimming removed 10 bases at V and 9 bases at J, with 18 bases between. The CDR3 sequence is CATSPPGGRELFF. CDR3 bases: TGTGCCACTTCCCCTCCAGGCGGGCGGGAGCTGTTTTTT.

This clone was recorded only once. The chain has TRBV6-4 and TRBJ1-2; D may be TRBD1 (5 bases). Looked up from germline, CDR1 is MRHNA and CDR2 is SNTAGT. The CDR3 totals 15 residues. Between the trimmed V and J ends, which lost 6 bases and 5 bases, there was a span of 19 bases. The CDR3 spells CASRQRGTTDYGYTF. The CDR3 DNA sequence: TGTGCCAGCAGACAACGGGGGACCACGGATTATGGCTACACCTTC.

The rearrangement links TRBV9 to TRBJ1-4, with D unclear. CDR3 size: 14 residues. Germline-derived CDR1 and CDR2 are SGDLS and YYNGEE. Trimming took off 5 bases at V and 2 bases at J, with 10 bases between the two ends. This CDR3 reads CASSGPGTNEKLFF. Written as DNA, the CDR3 is TGTGCCAGCAGTGGGCCCGGGACTAATGAAAAACTGTTTTTT.